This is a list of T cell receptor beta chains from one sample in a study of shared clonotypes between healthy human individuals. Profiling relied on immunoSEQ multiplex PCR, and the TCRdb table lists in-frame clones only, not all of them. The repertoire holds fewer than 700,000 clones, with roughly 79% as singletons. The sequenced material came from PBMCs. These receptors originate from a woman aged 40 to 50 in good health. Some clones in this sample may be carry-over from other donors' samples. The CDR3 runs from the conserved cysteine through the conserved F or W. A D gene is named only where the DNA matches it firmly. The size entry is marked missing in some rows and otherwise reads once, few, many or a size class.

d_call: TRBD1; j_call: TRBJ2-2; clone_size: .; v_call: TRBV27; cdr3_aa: CASSATGDGTGELFF; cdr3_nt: TGTGCCAGCAGTGCTACAGGGGATGGGACCGGGGAGCTGTTTTTT
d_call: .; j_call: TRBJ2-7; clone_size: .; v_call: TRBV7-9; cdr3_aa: CASSLSRGPYEQYF; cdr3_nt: TGTGCCAGCAGCTTATCACGCGGTCCCTACGAGCAGTACTTC
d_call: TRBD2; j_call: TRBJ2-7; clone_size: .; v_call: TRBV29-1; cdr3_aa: CSVSTSGAYEQYF; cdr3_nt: TGCAGCGTTTCGACTAGCGGGGCCTACGAGCAGTACTTC
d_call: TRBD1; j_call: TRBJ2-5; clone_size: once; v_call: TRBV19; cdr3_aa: CASSITGGQETQYF; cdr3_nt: TGTGCCAGTAGTATTACAGGGGGACAGGAGACCCAGTACTTC
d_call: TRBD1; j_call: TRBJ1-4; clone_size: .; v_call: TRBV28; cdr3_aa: CASSLDRVREKLFF; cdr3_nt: TGTGCCAGCAGTCTGGACAGGGTGAGGGAAAAACTGTTTTTT
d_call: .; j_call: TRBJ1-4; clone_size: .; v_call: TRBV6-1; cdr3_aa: CASSELAPMGEKLFF; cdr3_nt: TGTGCCAGCAGTGAATTGGCTCCGATGGGTGAAAAACTGTTTTTT
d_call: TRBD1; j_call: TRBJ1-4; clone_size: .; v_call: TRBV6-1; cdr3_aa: CASSPQGGNEKLFF; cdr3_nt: TGTGCCAGCAGCCCACAGGGGGGAAATGAAAAACTGTTTTTT
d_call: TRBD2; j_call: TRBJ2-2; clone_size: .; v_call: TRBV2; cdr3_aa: CASSPNRLATGELFF; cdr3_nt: TGTGCCAGCAGCCCTAATAGACTAGCTACCGGGGAGCTGTTTTTT
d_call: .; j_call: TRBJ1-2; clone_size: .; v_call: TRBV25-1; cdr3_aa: CASSALDSRYGYTF; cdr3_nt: TGTGCCAGCAGTGCCCTCGACAGTCGCTATGGCTACACCTTC
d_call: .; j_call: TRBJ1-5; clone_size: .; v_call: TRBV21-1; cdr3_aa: CASGLGQGNQPQHF; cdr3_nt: TGTGCCAGCGGCCTGGGACAGGGGAATCAGCCCCAGCATTTT
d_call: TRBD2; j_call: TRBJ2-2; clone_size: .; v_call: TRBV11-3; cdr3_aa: CASSLDPGRANTGELFF; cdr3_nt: TGTGCCAGCAGCTTAGATCCCGGGAGGGCCAACACCGGGGAGCTGTTTTTT
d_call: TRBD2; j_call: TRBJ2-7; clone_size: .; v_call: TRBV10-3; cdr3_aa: CAISAGTSGRFYEQYF; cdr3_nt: TGTGCCATCAGTGCGGGGACTAGCGGGAGATTTTACGAGCAGTACTTC
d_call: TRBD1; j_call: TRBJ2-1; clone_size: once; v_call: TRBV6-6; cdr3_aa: CASRTTGFSYNEQFF; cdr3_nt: TGTGCCAGCAGGACGACAGGGTTCTCTTACAATGAGCAGTTCTTC
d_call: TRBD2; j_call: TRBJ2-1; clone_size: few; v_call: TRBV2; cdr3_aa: CASSGLESGSSYNEQFF; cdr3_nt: TGTGCCAGCAGTGGTTTGGAGAGCGGGAGCTCCTACAATGAGCAGTTCTTC
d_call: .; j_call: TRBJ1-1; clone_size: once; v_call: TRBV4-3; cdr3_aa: CASSQEWTAEAFF; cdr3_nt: TGCGCCAGCAGCCAAGAATGGACAGCCGAAGCTTTCTTT
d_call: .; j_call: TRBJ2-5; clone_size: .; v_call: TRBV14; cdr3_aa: CASNQEQEVTQYF; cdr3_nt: TGTGCCAGCAACCAAGAGCAGGAGGTGACCCAGTACTTC
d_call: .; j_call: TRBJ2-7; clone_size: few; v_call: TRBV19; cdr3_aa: CASMEPGMVWAPGTPLYEQYF; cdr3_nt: TGTGCCAGTATGGAACCAGGGATGGTCTGGGCTCCCGGGACCCCCCTCTACGAGCAGTACTTC
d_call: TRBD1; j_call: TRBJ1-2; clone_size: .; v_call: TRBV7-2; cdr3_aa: CASSPTGTATNYGYTF; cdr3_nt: TGTGCCAGCAGCCCCACCGGGACAGCGACTAACTATGGCTACACCTTC
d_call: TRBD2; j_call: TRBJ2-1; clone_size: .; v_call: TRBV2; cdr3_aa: CASSEGLAGVHNEQFF; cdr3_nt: TGTGCCAGCAGTGAAGGGCTAGCGGGAGTCCACAATGAGCAGTTCTTC
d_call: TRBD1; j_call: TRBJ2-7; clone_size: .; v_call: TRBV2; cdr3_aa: CASSGGTGHFYEQYF; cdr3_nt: TGTGCCAGCAGTGGGGGGACAGGACATTTCTACGAGCAGTACTTC
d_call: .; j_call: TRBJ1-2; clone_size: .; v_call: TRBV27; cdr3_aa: CASSLKGHYGYTF; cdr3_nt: TGTGCCAGCAGTTTAAAGGGGCACTATGGCTACACCTTC
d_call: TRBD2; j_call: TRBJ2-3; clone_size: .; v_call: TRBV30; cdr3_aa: CAWRLAGEGADTQYF; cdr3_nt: TGTGCCTGGAGACTAGCGGGAGAGGGAGCAGATACGCAGTATTTT
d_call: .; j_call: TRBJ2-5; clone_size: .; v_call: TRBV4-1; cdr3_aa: CASSRFGLQETQYF; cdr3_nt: TGCGCCAGCAGCCGATTCGGACTGCAAGAGACCCAGTACTTC
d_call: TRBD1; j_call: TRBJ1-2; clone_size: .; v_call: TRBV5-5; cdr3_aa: CASSRTGGNGYTF; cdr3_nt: TGTGCCAGCAGCCGGACAGGGGGTAATGGCTACACCTTC
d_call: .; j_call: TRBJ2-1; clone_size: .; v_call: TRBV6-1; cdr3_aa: CASSGRQGGDEQFF; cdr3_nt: TGTGCCAGCAGTGGGCGACAGGGAGGGGATGAGCAGTTCTTC
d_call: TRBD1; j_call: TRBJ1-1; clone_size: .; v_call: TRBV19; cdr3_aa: CASSKWTGRNTEAFF; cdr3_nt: TGTGCCAGTAGTAAATGGACAGGGAGGAACACTGAAGCTTTCTTT
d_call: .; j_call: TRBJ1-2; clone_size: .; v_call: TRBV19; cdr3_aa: CASRRGEGYTF; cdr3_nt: TGTGCCAGTAGACGCGGGGAGGGCTACACCTTC
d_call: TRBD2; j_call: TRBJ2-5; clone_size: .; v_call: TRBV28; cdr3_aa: CASSSIAGVGGRTQYF; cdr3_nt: TGTGCCAGCAGTTCCATAGCGGGAGTGGGGGGTAGGACCCAGTACTTC
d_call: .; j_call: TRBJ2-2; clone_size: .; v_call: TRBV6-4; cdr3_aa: CASTQQLSGELFF; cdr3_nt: TGTGCCAGCACCCAACAACTAAGCGGGGAGCTGTTTTTT
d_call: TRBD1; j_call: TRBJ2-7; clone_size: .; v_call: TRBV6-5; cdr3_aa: CASSQGQVGEQYF; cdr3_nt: TGTGCCAGCAGCCAGGGACAGGTGGGCGAGCAGTACTTC
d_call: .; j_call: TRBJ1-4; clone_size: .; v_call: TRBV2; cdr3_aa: CASSDGVGGDYEKLFF; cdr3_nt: TGTGCCAGCAGTGATGGGGTCGGGGGAGATTATGAAAAACTGTTTTTT
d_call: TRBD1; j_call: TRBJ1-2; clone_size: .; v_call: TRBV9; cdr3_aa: CASHDRGAGYTF; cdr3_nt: TGTGCCAGCCACGACAGGGGGGCTGGCTACACCTTC
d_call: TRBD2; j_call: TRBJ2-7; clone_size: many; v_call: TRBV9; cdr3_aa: CASSVGVSGSLHEQYF; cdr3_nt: TGTGCCAGCAGCGTAGGGGTAAGCGGGAGCCTCCACGAGCAGTACTTC
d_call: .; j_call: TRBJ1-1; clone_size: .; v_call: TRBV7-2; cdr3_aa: CASSLSWVTEAFF; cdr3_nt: TGTGCCAGCAGCTTATCTTGGGTCACTGAAGCTTTCTTT
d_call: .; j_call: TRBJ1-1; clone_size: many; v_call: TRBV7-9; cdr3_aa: CASSLVRERAFF; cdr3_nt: TGTGCCAGCAGCTTAGTCCGGGAAAGAGCTTTCTTT